The 21 T cell receptor beta chains listed next were all sequenced from one sample in a study of identical twins. One entry per CDR3 protein, called by TCRdb with MiXCR from the 5' RACE reads. The sample has a few hundred thousand distinct CDR3 sequences, roughly 8.7% seen once; the top ten hold approximately 3%. These same data were also listed under a study on yellow fever vaccine responses in identical twins.

The sequencing input was CD8+ T cells sorted from blood. These receptors originate from a woman in her late teens or twenties in good health.

Many counts were recorded for this clonotype. V is TRBV5-1 and J is TRBJ2-1; the match to TRBD2 covers 7 bases. V shed 1 base, J shed 5 bases, and the junction held 6 bases outside the gene matches. The germline V gene encodes CDR1 SGHRS and CDR2 YFSETQ. The CDR3 contains 15 residues. CDR3 sequence: CASSLPRSGDNEQFF. CDR3 bases: TGCGCCAGCAGCTTGCCTAGGAGCGGGGACAATGAGCAGTTCTTC.

The chain links TRBV6-2 or TRBV6-3 to TRBJ2-2, with D possibly being TRBD1 (5 bases). Trimming stripped 7 bases from V and 4 bases from J, with 19 bases between. CDR3 size: 16 residues. CDR1 is MNHEY, CDR2 SVGEGT, per germline. The CDR3 protein is CASTGLGGPGTGELFF. CDR3 coding DNA: TGTGCCAGCACAGGGTTAGGCGGACCGGGCACCGGGGAGCTGTTTTTT.

The chain carries TRBV7-9 and TRBJ2-5; 7 bases map to TRBD1. This CDR3 contains 16 residues. V shed 1 base, J shed 2 bases, and the junction held 7 bases outside the gene matches. Germline V CDR1 and CDR2: SEHNR, FQNEAQ (reference sequence). For the CDR3, the DNA is TGTGCCAGCAGCTTAGGTCCAGGGGGAATTCAAGAGACCCAGTACTTC. Amino acids: CASSLGPGGIQETQYF.

This chain connects TRBV27 to TRBJ1-1; D might be TRBD1 (6 bases). Germline CDR1 and CDR2: MNHEY and SMNVEV (reference sequence). The germline V and J ends were trimmed by 5 bases and 4 bases, with 14 bases remaining between them. The CDR3 has 14 residues. The CDR3 region is CASSGAGTITEAFF. In DNA, the CDR3 is TGTGCCAGCAGTGGGGCCGGGACAATCACTGAAGCTTTCTTT.

This clonotype was seen repeatedly, ten times or more. The chain carries TRBV24-1 and TRBJ2-5; the D gene could be TRBD1 or TRBD2 (5 bases each). Deletions cut 12 bases from V and 0 bases from J, with 16 bases between. Germline V lookup: CDR1 KGHDR, CDR2 SFDVKD. This CDR3 region has 14 residues. The CDR3 nucleotides are TGTGCCGCTTCAAAGGGACGGCACCAAGAGACCCAGTACTTC. As protein: CAASKGRHQETQYF.

This clonotype was found a few times. The V and J genes are TRBV6-5 and TRBJ2-1; 11 positions match TRBD1. This CDR3 has 16 residues. CDR1 and CDR2 (germline): MNHEY, SVGAGI. Trimming cost V 2 bases and J 3 bases; bases outside gene matches: 3. This chain's CDR3 is CASSYLGTGGYNEQFF. The CDR3 region has the DNA TGTGCCAGCAGTTACCTCGGGACAGGGGGCTACAATGAGCAGTTCTTC.

Only a few counts were recorded for this clonotype. The chain joins TRBV6-5 to TRBJ1-2; the D gene is possibly TRBD1 (6 bases). This CDR3 contains 12 residues. V was cut by 6 bases and J by 7 bases, with 12 bases left in between. The V gene's germline CDR1 is MNHEY and CDR2 SVGAGI. Here the CDR3 reads CASRAARGGYTF. CDR3 in DNA: TGTGCCAGCAGAGCGGCCAGGGGTGGCTACACCTTC.

This clonotype was detected many times. The chain has TRBV15 and TRBJ1-1; weak D call: TRBD1 (5 bases). The CDR3 has 14 amino acids. Looked up from germline, CDR1 is LNHNV and CDR2 is YYDKDF (reference sequence). V was clipped by 9 bases and J by 2 bases, with 16 bases between them. CDR3 residues: CATGVGRLNTEAFF. The CDR3 bases are TGTGCCACGGGAGTGGGACGGCTAAACACTGAAGCTTTCTTT.

This clonotype appeared a few times. The V gene is TRBV11-2, the J gene TRBJ2-7; maybe TRBD1 (6 bases). From germline, CDR1 is SGHAT and CDR2 FQNNGV. V was trimmed by 4 bases and J by 2 bases, leaving 18 bases between them. This CDR3 spans 16 amino acids. The CDR3 bases are TGTGCCAGCAGCTCCCTCCAGGGGAAAGTACCCTACGAGCAGTACTTC. Translation: CASSSLQGKVPYEQYF.

This clonotype was detected a few times. The chain carries TRBV20-1 and TRBJ2-5; 7 bases fit TRBD2. This CDR3 comprises 16 residues. CDR1 is DFQATT and CDR2 is SNEGSKA in the germline V gene (reference sequence). The V segment lost 0 bases and the J segment 5 bases; nucleotides outside the gene matches: 12. CDR3 protein: CSARDRGGRTIETQYF. The CDR3 nucleotides read TGCAGTGCTAGAGATCGTGGCGGGAGAACGATTGAGACCCAGTACTTC.

This clonotype was seen only a few times. The chain links TRBV27 to TRBJ2-1; TRBD2 matches 9 bases. Per the germline V gene, CDR1 is MNHEY and CDR2 is SMNVEV (reference sequence). CDR3 size: 16 residues. Unmatched junction bases numbered 6, after V lost 3 bases and J lost 3 bases. The CDR3 loop reads CASSLNLAGRYNEQFF. The CDR3, as DNA: TGTGCCAGCAGTTTGAACCTAGCGGGACGCTACAATGAGCAGTTCTTC.

The chain joins TRBV11-2 to TRBJ2-1, with a tentative D call TRBD2 (7 bases). This CDR3 is 17 amino acids long. Trimming left V 4 bases short and J 0 bases short, with 16 bases between. Germline assignment: CDR1 SGHAT and CDR2 FQNNGV. CDR3 region: CASSSWGGTSSYNEQFF. The CDR3 region has the DNA TGTGCCAGCAGCTCCTGGGGGGGGACAAGCTCCTACAATGAGCAGTTCTTC. The full variable domain, its missing parts supplied by reference TRBV11-2 and TRBJ2-1, is EAGVAQSPRYKIIEKRQSVAFWCNPISGHATLYWYQQILGQGPKLLIQFQNNGVVDDSQLPKDRFSAERLKGVDSTLKIQPAKLEDSAVYLCASSSWGGTSSYNEQFFGPGTRLTVL.

This clonotype was counted at least ten times. J is TRBJ2-3 and V is TRBV3-1; 10 nucleotides line up with TRBD2. CDR1 and CDR2 from the germline V gene are LGHDT and YNNKEL (reference sequence). The CDR3 runs 17 residues. Trimming cost V 4 bases and J 0 bases; bases outside gene matches: 7. The DNA of the CDR3 is TGTGCCAGCAGCCGTGTTAGCGGGGGGTCTAGCACAGATACGCAGTATTTT. Protein: CASSRVSGGSSTDTQYF.

On this clonotype itself: A much bigger clone sits one base away, suggesting this may be a read error. The V and J genes are TRBV7-9 and TRBJ2-7; no firm D call. Between the trimmed V and J ends, which lost 4 bases and 3 bases, there was a span of 13 bases. The germline V gene encodes CDR1 SEHNR and CDR2 FQNEAQ (reference sequence). CDR3 length: 14 amino acids. The CDR3 nucleotides are TGTGCCAGCAGCTCCGAATTGATCCTCTACGAGCAGTACTTC. The encoded protein is CASSSELILYEQYF.

This clonotype has only one observation. The chain joins TRBV20-1 to TRBJ1-2; D is uncertain. The CDR3 spans 16 residues. CDR1 is DFQATT, CDR2 SNEGSKA, per germline (reference sequence). The CDR3 coding sequence is TGCTGCGCTACCGTACCTGACGAAAACGCTTACTATGGCTACACCTTC. As protein: CCATVPDENAYYGYTF.

In its sample, this clonotype was seen a few times. The CDR3 loop is CASSVALLAPEQYF. As DNA, the CDR3 is TGTGCCAGCAGCGTAGCCCTCCTAGCACCTGAGCAGTACTTC. The rearrangement links TRBV9 to TRBJ2-7; a weak D match, TRBD2 (5 bases). The CDR3 covers 14 residues. V was shortened by 0 bases and J by 7 bases, with 14 bases between the two germline ends. The germline V gene has CDR1 SGDLS and CDR2 YYNGEE.

This chain links TRBV2 with TRBJ1-1; D gene ambiguous. CDR1 is SNHLY, CDR2 FYNNEI, per germline. The CDR3 totals 17 residues. V lost 4 bases and J 1 base, leaving 19 bases between the germline ends. CDR3 amino acids: CASSAGRVFRENTEAFF. CDR3 DNA: TGTGCCAGCAGTGCGGGGAGGGTCTTTCGAGAGAACACTGAAGCTTTCTTT.

This clonotype was found many times. This chain links TRBV20-1 with TRBJ1-4, with D unclear. Trimming removed 0 bases at V and 4 bases at J, with 12 bases between. Germline CDR1 reads DFQATT; CDR2 reads SNEGSKA (reference sequence). The CDR3 length is 15 residues. The CDR3 DNA is TGCAGTGCTAGAGATCTACGTGATATTAATGAAAAACTGTTTTTT. It specifies CSARDLRDINEKLFF.

The sample holds many counts of this clonotype. The chain joins TRBV29-1 to TRBJ2-1; 9 nucleotides match TRBD1. Trimming cost V 4 bases and J 7 bases; bases outside gene matches: 11. This CDR3 spans 15 amino acids. The germline V gene has CDR1 SQVTM and CDR2 ANQGSEA. The CDR3 loop is CSVGVGDRVGNEQFF. CDR3 nucleotides: TGCAGCGTTGGAGTGGGGGACAGGGTTGGAAATGAGCAGTTCTTC.

This clonotype was observed many times. This chain connects TRBV12-3 or TRBV12-4 to TRBJ2-7; unclear D gene. This CDR3 contains 12 residues. V lost 0 bases and J 6 bases, leaving 6 bases between the germline ends. The CDR3 is CASSLANFEQYF. CDR3 sequence (DNA): TGTGCCAGCAGTTTAGCGAACTTCGAGCAGTACTTC.

As regards this clonotype: One end of the junction fails to match germline, which may point to a read error. Here the CDR3 DNA reads TGTGCCAGCAGCGGGGACAGGGACCATCTCTTC. It specifies CASSGDRDHLF. The chain joins TRBV7-9 to TRBJ1-2; TRBD1 aligns across 9 bases. The CDR3 consists of 11 residues. Germline CDR1 SEHNR, CDR2 FQNEAQ (reference sequence).